The following is a TCR beta chain sequence with its context. The repertoire was sequenced with immunoSEQ multiplex PCR; TCRdb's copy has only in-frame clones and lacks some. The sample consists of more than 90,000 clones, approximately 78% of them appearing once. This sample was taken from a study of blood T cell repertoires in COVID-19. Turning to the study itself: T cells, B-cell-depleted T cells, or PBMCs provided the cDNA or gDNA that served as material.

This TCR was recovered from a man in his 70s with acute or convalescent COVID-19. Sequencing used peripheral blood.

The DNA of the CDR3 is TGTGCCAGCTCACCAGTCAGGATCATTACCGGGGAGCTGTTTTTT. This encodes CASSPVRIITGELFF. The chain links TRBV18 to TRBJ2-2, with D hard to call. The CDR3 extends over 15 amino acids. V was cut by 2 bases and J by 5 bases, with 12 bases left in between. Germline-derived CDR1 and CDR2 are KGHSH and LQKENI.